Below, one T cell receptor beta chain is given with its context. The antigen remains undetermined. The sample belongs to a study of T cell clonotyping in hematopoietic cell transplantation. Study information: Recipient samples before transplant were obtained post-cytoreduction.

Time point noted: recipient sample about 28 days before transplant, after cytoreduction. Blood collection times were about day -28 and days 30, 100, 180 posttransplant. Using immunoSEQ multiplex PCR, the repertoire was profiled, and TCRdb retains in-frame clones only, with some absent. Of 25,000 to 35,000 clones in the sample, around 93% were seen once. Regarding the study as a whole: Higher Inverse Simpson Index values in graft donor and pretransplant recipient predicted broader posttransplant TCR diversity. At the given depth, recipient repertoires were over 97% de novo clonotypes.

Germline assignment: CDR1 MNHNS and CDR2 SASEGT. The V and J ends lost 1 base and 5 bases respectively, with 12 bases between them. This CDR3 spans 15 amino acids. This clonotype was sampled from a man aged 50 or older with acute myeloid leukemia. Some clones in this sample may be carry-over from other donors' samples. The input for sequencing was peripheral blood mononuclear cells, taken before stem cell transplant. The rearrangement links TRBV6-1 to TRBJ1-5; the D gene is possibly TRBD1 (6 bases). This CDR3 is CASSEGGGRYQPQHF. CDR3 nucleotides: TGTGCCAGCAGTGAAGGCGGGGGCCGTTATCAGCCCCAGCATTTT.